This note documents a single TCR beta chain sequence. What it binds is unknown. The PCR contained 60 Vbeta and 13 Jbeta primers. TCRdb's copy holds only in-frame clones and misses some; the assay was immunoSEQ multiplex PCR. Among 140,000 or so clones listed, around three quarters were seen once. This specimen belongs to a study of cytomegalovirus exposure and HLA in healthy donors. Germline V gene data show CDR1 as MNHEY and CDR2 as SMNVEV (reference sequence). The CDR3 has 14 amino acids. V shed 4 bases and J shed 3 bases, with 13 bases lying between them. Study-wide results and caveats: Earlier findings revealed that most TCR beta V segments proved productive either about 87% or about 30% of the time. Associated with HLA alleles at 0.05 false discovery rate in a later analysis were around 17,000 TCR beta sequences.

This receptor was taken from a man aged 40-55 years in good health and CMV-seronegative. Input material: PBMCs. The V call is TRBV27, the J call TRBJ2-7, with a possible D match to TRBD1 (6 bases). The CDR3 DNA follows: TGTGCCAGCAGTTCCCAGGGGTACATCTACGAGCAGTACTTC. Its protein product is CASSSQGYIYEQYF.